Listed here is a single T cell receptor beta chain. Its antigen remains unknown. This sample stems from a study of OX40 agonist ivuxolimab in advanced cancers. Study summary: Of mixed ages from about 23 to 90 and averaging about 65 years, the group was around 78% male. Of the patients, three showed partial responses, one with hepatocellular carcinoma and two with cutaneous melanoma. General study findings and limits: Among T cells, CD8+ cells averaged more expanded clones than CD4+ cells. Doses of 0.1 to 3.0 mg/kg were accompanied by clonal expansion of CD4+ and CD8+ blood T cells by week 6.

This CDR3 region has 15 residues. Trimming removed 3 bases from V and 9 bases from J; junction bases left unmatched: 9. In germline, CDR1 is MGHDK, CDR2 SYGVNS. Only in-frame clones appear in the TCRdb table, and some are missing; sequencing was by immunoSEQ multiplex PCR. The repertoire holds 65,000 to 100,000 clones, with 80% to 95% as singletons. The J gene is TRBJ2-7, the V gene TRBV25-1, with 12 bases that match TRBD1. This TCR derives from an adult with an advanced solid tumor such as melanoma, head and neck, liver or kidney cancer. This sample comprised CD4+ or CD8+ T cells sorted from blood, obtained in a trial of the OX40 agonist ivuxolimab. The DNA for the CDR3 is TGTGCCAGCAGTGACGGGACAGGGGGCCTCCGTGTGCAGTACTTC. Translating gives CASSDGTGGLRVQYF.